The 27 T cell receptor beta chains given below trace back to one sample, sequenced in a study of OX40 agonist ivuxolimab in advanced cancers. Only in-frame clones appear in the TCRdb table, and some are missing; sequencing was by immunoSEQ multiplex PCR. Of roughly 71,000 clones in the sample, about 89% are singletons; the top ten hold roughly 15%. The source material was CD4+ or CD8+ T cells sorted from blood, sampled in a trial of the OX40 agonist ivuxolimab. These receptors all stem from an adult with an advanced solid tumor such as melanoma, head and neck, liver or kidney cancer.

A few counts support this clone. V is TRBV6-5 and J is TRBJ2-1; TRBD2 agrees at 15 bases. CDR1 and CDR2 (germline): MNHEY, SVGAGI. The CDR3 contains 14 residues. V trimming: 7 bases; J trimming: 7 bases; junction bases outside the gene matches: 2. The CDR3, as DNA: TGTGCCAGCAAGGGGACTAGCGGGAGGAATGAGCAGTTCTTC. This codes for CASKGTSGRNEQFF.

The chain recombines TRBV4-1 with TRBJ1-1; D gene unclear. V shed 3 bases and J shed 1 base, with 15 bases lying between them. Germline V gives CDR1 MGHRA, CDR2 YSYEKL. The CDR3 covers 16 residues. The CDR3 bases are TGCGCCAGCAGCCATCGCGTGGGAAAGACGAACACTGAAGCTTTCTTT. Its translation: CASSHRVGKTNTEAFF.

CDR3 DNA: TGTGCCAGCAGTTTACGGGGGATGAATGAAAAACTGTTTTTT. This encodes CASSLRGMNEKLFF. The chain combines TRBV27 with TRBJ1-4, with D perhaps TRBD1 (5 bases). The CDR3 contains 14 residues. V was clipped by 2 bases and J by 5 bases, with 9 bases between them. Per germline, CDR1 MNHEY and CDR2 SMNVEV (reference sequence).

The rearrangement joins TRBV4-2 to TRBJ1-4; D is perhaps TRBD1 (5 bases). The CDR3 sequence is 14 residues long. The V end was cut by 2 bases, the J end by 5 bases, with 9 bases between. Germline CDR1 LGHNA, CDR2 YNFKEQ. CDR3 loop: CASSQSGPNEKLFF. Here the CDR3 DNA reads TGTGCCAGCAGCCAATCGGGACCGAATGAAAAACTGTTTTTT.

This chain uses TRBV28 with TRBJ2-1; the D gene is possibly TRBD2 (5 bases). The CDR3 has 12 amino acids. The ends were cut back, 3 bases at V and 5 bases at J, with 5 bases in the middle. Germline lookup yields CDR1 MDHEN and CDR2 SYDVKM. CDR3 DNA sequence: TGTGCCAGCAGTTTTAGCGACAATGAGCAGTTCTTC. Translated, it gives CASSFSDNEQFF.

The V and J genes are TRBV4-1 and TRBJ2-1; 7 bases map to TRBD1. The length of the CDR3 is 16 residues. The trim removed 4 bases at V and 3 bases at J, leaving 9 bases unmatched. The germline CDR1 and CDR2 sequences are MGHRA and YSYEKL. CDR3 sequence: CASSPWTGLLYNEQFF. DNA for the CDR3: TGCGCCAGCAGCCCCTGGACAGGACTTCTCTACAATGAGCAGTTCTTC.

The chain links TRBV7-9 to TRBJ2-5, with D perhaps matching TRBD2 (5 bases). Germline V gene sequence: CDR1 SEHNR, CDR2 FQNEAQ (reference sequence). V was trimmed by 5 bases and J by 2 bases, leaving 9 bases between them. This CDR3 comprises 13 residues. Here the CDR3 DNA reads TGTGCCAGCAGCGCAACTAGACAAGAGACCCAGTACTTC. It specifies CASSATRQETQYF.

J is TRBJ2-3 and V is TRBV5-1; TRBD2 matches 9 bases. Germline loops: CDR1 SGHRS, CDR2 YFSETQ. With 4 bases clipped from V and 1 base from J, the junction kept 7 bases outside the gene matches. This CDR3 comprises 16 residues. In DNA, the CDR3 is TGCGCCAGCAGCAGATTAGCGGGAGACGGCACAGATACGCAGTATTTT. Amino acids: CASSRLAGDGTDTQYF.

The CDR3 nucleotides read TGTGCCAGCAGCGGGGAAGAGACCCAGTACTTC. It codes for CASSGEETQYF. The rearrangement uses TRBV28 and TRBJ2-5; the D gene is possibly TRBD2 (5 bases). Germline CDR1 and CDR2: MDHEN and SYDVKM. The V and J ends lost 6 bases and 3 bases respectively, with 5 bases between them. The CDR3 has 11 amino acids.

The chain joins TRBV15 to TRBJ2-1; unclear D gene. Deletions cut 8 bases from V and 4 bases from J, with 9 bases between. CDR3 length: 12 residues. From germline, CDR1 is LNHNV and CDR2 YYDKDF (reference sequence). The CDR3 nucleotides are TGTGCCACCGGACGAATGTACAATGAGCAGTTCTTC. Its protein is CATGRMYNEQFF.

The CDR3: CASRATGSRVDTQYF. CDR3 nucleotide sequence: TGTGCCAGCAGGGCGACGGGGAGCCGAGTGGATACGCAGTATTTT. V is TRBV28 and J is TRBJ2-3, with a possible D match to TRBD2 (5 bases). V was trimmed by 6 bases and J by 6 bases, leaving 19 bases between them. Germline values: CDR1 MDHEN, CDR2 SYDVKM. CDR3 length equals 15 residues.

The rearrangement joins TRBV4-3 to TRBJ1-6; 7 positions agree with TRBD1. J was trimmed by 7 bases and V by 3 bases; bases with no gene match: 6. Germline V gives CDR1 LGHNA, CDR2 YSLEER. The CDR3 covers 15 residues. CDR3 bases: TGCGCCAGCAGCCAGAAGACAGGGTTGAATTCACCCCTCCACTTT. Translating it yields CASSQKTGLNSPLHF.

This chain joins TRBV6-5 and TRBJ2-5, with D possibly called TRBD1 or TRBD2 (6 bases each). V lost 7 bases and J 1 base, leaving 7 bases between the germline ends. The CDR3 has 12 residues. Germline CDR1 reads MNHEY; CDR2 reads SVGAGI. The CDR3 nucleotides are TGTGCCAGCAAGGGGGGCCAAGAGACCCAGTACTTC. Its protein product is CASKGGQETQYF.

The chain is built from TRBV2 and TRBJ1-1; no clear D. Germline CDR1 reads SNHLY; CDR2 reads FYNNEI. This CDR3 spans 14 amino acids. V was pared by 3 bases and J by 0 bases, with 8 bases between. Written as DNA, the CDR3 is TGTGCCAGCAGTGAGTCCATGATGAACACTGAAGCTTTCTTT. Translating gives CASSESMMNTEAFF.

The genes are TRBV7-6 and TRBJ2-7; maybe TRBD1 (5 bases). V lost 0 bases, J lost 2 bases, and 11 bases lay in between. This CDR3 is built from 15 residues. Germline lookup yields CDR1 SGHVS and CDR2 FNYEAQ. DNA for the CDR3: TGTGCCAGCAGCTTAGCGGACACCGCTCCCTACGAGCAGTACTTC. Protein sequence: CASSLADTAPYEQYF.

The V call is TRBV7-9, the J call TRBJ2-1; the D gene is possibly TRBD2 (5 bases). Germline assignment: CDR1 SEHNR and CDR2 FQNEAQ (reference sequence). The CDR3 has 15 amino acids. V lost 3 bases and J lost 3, with 12 bases in between. CDR3 sequence (DNA): TGTGCCAGCAGCTTGGGTGAGGGCCGCTACAATGAGCAGTTCTTC. Translating it yields CASSLGEGRYNEQFF. The full variable domain, its missing parts supplied by reference TRBV7-9 and TRBJ2-1, is DTGVSQNPRHKITKRGQNVTFRCDPISEHNRLYWYRQTLGQGPEFLTYFQNEAQLEKSRLLSDRFSAERPKGSFSTLEIQRTEQGDSAMYLCASSLGEGRYNEQFFGPGTRLTVL.

This chain uses TRBV19 with TRBJ2-7; D ambiguous. Germline V lookup: CDR1 LNHDA, CDR2 SQIVND (reference sequence). The CDR3 has 13 amino acids. V was clipped by 5 bases and J by 2 bases, with 10 bases between them. The CDR3 loop is CASSLRPTYEQYF. DNA of the CDR3: TGTGCCAGTAGTCTTCGGCCCACCTACGAGCAGTACTTC. Filled out from reference TRBV19 and TRBJ2-7, the complete variable domain reads DGGITQSPKYLFRKEGQNVTLSCEQNLNHDAMYWYRQDPGQGLRLIYYSQIVNDFQKGDIAEGYSVSREKKESFPLTVTSAQKNPTAFYLCASSLRPTYEQYFGPGTRLTVT.

This clone is a singleton in its sample. The chain has TRBV19 and TRBJ2-6; no clear D. Germline V gene lookup returns CDR1 LNHDA and CDR2 SQIVND (reference sequence). Trimming removed 3 bases from V and 0 bases from J, with 6 bases in between. The CDR3 length is 15 residues. This chain's CDR3 is CASSIRTSGANVLTF. The CDR3, as DNA: TGTGCCAGTAGTATCCGGACCTCTGGGGCCAACGTCCTGACTTTC.

The genes are TRBV6-6 and TRBJ1-1; 9 bases match TRBD1. Germline values: CDR1 MNHNY, CDR2 SVGAGI (reference sequence). J lost 8 bases, V lost 6 bases, and 4 bases had no gene match. This CDR3 region has 12 residues. The CDR3 DNA is TGTGCCAGCAGACATGGGACAGGGGAAGCTTTCTTT. Translated, it gives CASRHGTGEAFF.

The chain carries TRBV6-1 and TRBJ2-7; D is unclear. From germline, CDR1 is MNHNS and CDR2 SASEGT. V lost 3 bases to trimming and J lost 1 base, with 10 bases between them. The CDR3 is 14 amino acids. CDR3 sequence: CASSDGQVSYEQYF. Here the CDR3 DNA reads TGTGCCAGCAGTGACGGGCAGGTGTCCTACGAGCAGTACTTC.

The J gene is TRBJ2-2, the V gene TRBV4-3; tentative D call: TRBD1 (5 bases). Germline V gives CDR1 LGHNA, CDR2 YSLEER. Trimming left V 3 bases short and J 4 bases short, with 15 bases between. There are 16 residues in the CDR3. The CDR3 bases are TGCGCCAGCAGCCATGACACCTTGGGGCCCACCGGGGAGCTGTTTTTT. As protein: CASSHDTLGPTGELFF.

V usage is TRBV7-6 and J usage is TRBJ2-1, with D possibly TRBD2 on 6 matching bases. The CDR3 runs 14 residues. V lost 5 bases and J 7 bases, leaving 15 bases between the germline ends. Germline-derived CDR1 and CDR2 are SGHVS and FNYEAQ. The CDR3 protein is CASSLGSQGNEQFF. The CDR3 DNA sequence: TGTGCCAGCAGCCTCGGGAGTCAAGGAAATGAGCAGTTCTTC.

In this sample, this clone turned up a few times. The chain employs TRBV5-5 and TRBJ2-1; D is ambiguous. Germline loops: CDR1 SGHKS, CDR2 YYEKEE (reference sequence). V shed 0 bases and J shed 3 bases, with 7 bases lying between them. The CDR3 contains 14 residues. In DNA form, the CDR3 reads TGTGCCAGCAGCTTGGGGAGTAACTACAATGAGCAGTTCTTC. Translating gives CASSLGSNYNEQFF.

The chain joins TRBV7-9 to TRBJ2-2; D is undetermined. Trimming pared 4 bases from V and 4 bases from J, leaving 4 bases between. This CDR3 is 12 amino acids long. The germline gives CDR1 SEHNR, CDR2 FQNEAQ (reference sequence). CDR3 bases: TGTGCCAGCAGCTCTGGCACCGGGGAGCTGTTTTTT. It codes for CASSSGTGELFF.

The chain uses TRBV27 and TRBJ2-1, with 10 bases matching TRBD2. Trimming took 6 bases from V and 9 from J; bases not matched to a gene: 14. This CDR3 is built from 16 residues. Germline lookup yields CDR1 MNHEY and CDR2 SMNVEV (reference sequence). This CDR3 is CASSPGAGGALAEQFF. In DNA, the CDR3 is TGTGCCAGCAGCCCGGGAGCGGGAGGGGCCCTCGCTGAGCAGTTCTTC.

This clone came up once. This chain connects TRBV5-6 to TRBJ2-5, with TRBD1 matching over 11 bases. The V and J ends lost 3 bases and 5 bases, in that order; junction bases with no gene match: 6. The germline V gene encodes CDR1 SGHDT and CDR2 YYEEEE. The CDR3 is 15 amino acids. The chain's CDR3 is CASSWTGGSYETQYF. CDR3 sequence (DNA): TGTGCCAGCAGCTGGACAGGGGGCAGTTATGAGACCCAGTACTTC. Full variable domain (remainder filled in from reference TRBV5-6 and TRBJ2-5): DAGVTQSPTHLIKTRGQQVTLRCSPKSGHDTVSWYQQALGQGPQFIFQYYEEEERQRGNFPDRFSGHQFPNYSSELNVNALLLGDSALYLCASSWTGGSYETQYFGPGTRLLVL.

The chain joins TRBV7-9 to TRBJ2-7, with 13 bases matching TRBD2. V lost 5 bases and J lost 3; bases outside the gene matches: 7. Germline V gene data show CDR1 as SEHNR and CDR2 as FQNEAQ (reference sequence). The CDR3 totals 16 residues. The CDR3 DNA follows: TGTGCCAGCAGCGACGGGACTAGCGGGACCGGCTACGAGCAGTACTTC. Translating it yields CASSDGTSGTGYEQYF.